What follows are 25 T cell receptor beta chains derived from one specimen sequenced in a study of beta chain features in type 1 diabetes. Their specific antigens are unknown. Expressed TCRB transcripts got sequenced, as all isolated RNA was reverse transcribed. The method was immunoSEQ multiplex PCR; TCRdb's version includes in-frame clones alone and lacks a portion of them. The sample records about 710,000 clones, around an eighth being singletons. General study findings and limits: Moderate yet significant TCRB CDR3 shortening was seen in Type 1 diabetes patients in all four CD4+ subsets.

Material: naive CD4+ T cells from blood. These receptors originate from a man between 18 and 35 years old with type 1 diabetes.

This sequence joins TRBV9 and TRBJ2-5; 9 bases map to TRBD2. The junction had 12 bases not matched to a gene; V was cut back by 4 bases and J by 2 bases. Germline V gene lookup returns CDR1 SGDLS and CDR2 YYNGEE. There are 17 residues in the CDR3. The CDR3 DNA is TGTGCCAGCAGCCCAATTAGCGGGGGAACTACGCAAGAGACCCAGTACTTC. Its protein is CASSPISGGTTQETQYF. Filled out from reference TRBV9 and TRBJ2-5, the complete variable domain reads DSGVTQTPKHLITATGQRVTLRCSPRSGDLSVYWYQQSLDQGLQFLIQYYNGEERAKGNILERFSAQQFPDLHSELNLSSLELGDSALYFCASSPISGGTTQETQYFGPGTRLLVL.

The CDR3 nucleotides are TGTGCAAGTCGCCCTACGGGACAGGGGCCCTACGAGCAGTACTTC. This sequence encodes CASRPTGQGPYEQYF. The V call is TRBV12-2, the J call TRBJ2-7; TRBD1, the table's D call, lacks a check against the DNA. TRBV12-2 is tagged as a pseudogene. The CDR3 has 15 residues.

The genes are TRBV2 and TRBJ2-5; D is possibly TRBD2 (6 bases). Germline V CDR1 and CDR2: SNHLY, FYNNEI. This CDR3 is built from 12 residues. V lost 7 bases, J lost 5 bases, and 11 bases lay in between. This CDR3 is CASKGGTETQYF. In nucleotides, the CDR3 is TGTGCCAGCAAAGGAGGGACCGAGACCCAGTACTTC.

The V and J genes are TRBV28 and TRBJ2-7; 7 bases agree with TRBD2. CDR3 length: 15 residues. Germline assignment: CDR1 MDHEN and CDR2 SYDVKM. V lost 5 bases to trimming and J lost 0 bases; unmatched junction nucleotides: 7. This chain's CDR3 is CASSGGGGSSYEQYF. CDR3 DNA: TGTGCCAGCAGTGGTGGCGGGGGAAGCTCCTACGAGCAGTACTTC.

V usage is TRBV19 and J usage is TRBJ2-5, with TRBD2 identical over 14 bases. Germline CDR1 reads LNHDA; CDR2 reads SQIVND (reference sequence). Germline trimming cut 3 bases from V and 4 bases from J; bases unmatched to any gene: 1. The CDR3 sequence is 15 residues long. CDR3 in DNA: TGTGCCAGTAGTATCGGACTAGCGGGAGGAGAGACCCAGTACTTC. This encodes CASSIGLAGGETQYF.

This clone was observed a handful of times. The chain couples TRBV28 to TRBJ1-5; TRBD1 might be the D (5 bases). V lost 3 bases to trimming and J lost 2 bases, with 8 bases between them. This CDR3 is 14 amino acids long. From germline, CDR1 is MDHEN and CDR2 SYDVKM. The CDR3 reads CASSFWDGNQPQHF. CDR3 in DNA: TGTGCCAGCAGTTTCTGGGACGGCAATCAGCCCCAGCATTTT.

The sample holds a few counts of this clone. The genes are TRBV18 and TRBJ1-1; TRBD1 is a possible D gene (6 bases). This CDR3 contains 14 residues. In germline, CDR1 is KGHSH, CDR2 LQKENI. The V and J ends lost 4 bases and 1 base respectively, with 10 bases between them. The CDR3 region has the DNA TGTGCCAGCTCACAGGGACACTCGAACACTGAAGCTTTCTTT. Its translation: CASSQGHSNTEAFF.

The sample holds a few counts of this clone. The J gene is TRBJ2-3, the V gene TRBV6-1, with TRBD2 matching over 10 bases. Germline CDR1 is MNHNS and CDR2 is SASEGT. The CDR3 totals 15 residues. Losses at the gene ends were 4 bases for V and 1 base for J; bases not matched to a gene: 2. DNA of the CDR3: TGTGCCAGCAGTGGGCTAGCGGGGGGCACAGATACGCAGTATTTT. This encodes CASSGLAGGTDTQYF.

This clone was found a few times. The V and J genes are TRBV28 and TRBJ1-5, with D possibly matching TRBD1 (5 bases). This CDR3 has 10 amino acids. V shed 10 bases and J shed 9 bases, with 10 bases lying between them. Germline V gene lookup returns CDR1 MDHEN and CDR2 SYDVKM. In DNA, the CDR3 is TGTGCCACAGGGAGTCGGCCCCAGCATTTT. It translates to CATGSRPQHF.

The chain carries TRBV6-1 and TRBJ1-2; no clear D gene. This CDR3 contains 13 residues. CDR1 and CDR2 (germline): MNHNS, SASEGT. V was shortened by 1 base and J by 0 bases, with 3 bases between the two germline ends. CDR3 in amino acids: CASSEVSNYGYTF. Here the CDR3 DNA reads TGTGCCAGCAGTGAAGTGTCTAACTATGGCTACACCTTC.

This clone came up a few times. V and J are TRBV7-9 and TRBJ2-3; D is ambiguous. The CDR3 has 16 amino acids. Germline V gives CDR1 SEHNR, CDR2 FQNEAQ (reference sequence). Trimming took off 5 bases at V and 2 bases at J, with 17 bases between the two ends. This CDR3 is CASSRAPPWPTDTQYF. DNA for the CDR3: TGTGCCAGCAGCCGGGCCCCCCCCTGGCCCACAGATACGCAGTATTTT.

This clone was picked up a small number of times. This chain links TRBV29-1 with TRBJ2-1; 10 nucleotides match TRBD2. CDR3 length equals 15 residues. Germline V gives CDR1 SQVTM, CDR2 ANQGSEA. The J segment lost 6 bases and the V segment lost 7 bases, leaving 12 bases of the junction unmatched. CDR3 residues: CSAGRSGGAGNEQFF. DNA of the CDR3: TGCAGCGCTGGCCGGAGCGGGGGGGCCGGCAATGAGCAGTTCTTC.

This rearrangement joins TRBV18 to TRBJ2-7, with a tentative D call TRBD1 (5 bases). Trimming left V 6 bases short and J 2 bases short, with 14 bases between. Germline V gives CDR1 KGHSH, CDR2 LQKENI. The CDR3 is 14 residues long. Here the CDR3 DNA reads TGTGCCAGCTCTCAGAGTATACAGGCCTACGAGCAGTACTTC. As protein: CASSQSIQAYEQYF.

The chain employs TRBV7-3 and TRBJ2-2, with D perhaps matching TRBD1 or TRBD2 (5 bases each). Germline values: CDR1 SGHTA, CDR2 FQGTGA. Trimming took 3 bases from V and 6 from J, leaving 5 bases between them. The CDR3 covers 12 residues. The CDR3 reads CASSLGAGELFF. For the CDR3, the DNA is TGTGCCAGCAGCTTGGGGGCCGGGGAGCTGTTTTTT.

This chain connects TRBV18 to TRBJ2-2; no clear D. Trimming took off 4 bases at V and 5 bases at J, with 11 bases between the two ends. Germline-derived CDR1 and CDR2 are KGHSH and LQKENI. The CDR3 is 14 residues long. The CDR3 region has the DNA TGTGCCAGCTCACTCCTCGACGGGACCGGGGAGCTGTTTTTT. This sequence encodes CASSLLDGTGELFF.

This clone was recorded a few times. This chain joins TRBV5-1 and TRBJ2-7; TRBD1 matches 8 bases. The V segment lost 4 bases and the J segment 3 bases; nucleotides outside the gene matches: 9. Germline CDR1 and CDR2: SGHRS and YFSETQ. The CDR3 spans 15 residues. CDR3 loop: CASSIGQGGYYEQYF. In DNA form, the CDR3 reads TGCGCCAGCAGCATAGGACAGGGAGGCTACTACGAGCAGTACTTC.

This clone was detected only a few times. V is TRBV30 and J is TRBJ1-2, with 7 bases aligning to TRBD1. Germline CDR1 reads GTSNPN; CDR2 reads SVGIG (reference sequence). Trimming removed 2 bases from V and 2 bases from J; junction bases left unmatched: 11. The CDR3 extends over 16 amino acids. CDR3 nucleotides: TGTGCCTGGAGTCAGCCGGGACAGCACCGGAACTATGGCTACACCTTC. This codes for CAWSQPGQHRNYGYTF.

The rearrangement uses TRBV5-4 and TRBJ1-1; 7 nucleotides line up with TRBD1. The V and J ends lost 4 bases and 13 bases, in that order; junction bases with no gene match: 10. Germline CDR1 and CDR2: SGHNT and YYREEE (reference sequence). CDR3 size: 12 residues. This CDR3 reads CASSTPDRDVFF. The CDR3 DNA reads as TGTGCCAGCAGCACACCTGACAGGGATGTTTTCTTT.

The CDR3 sequence: CAWSVLTGTPAFF. The DNA of the CDR3 is TGTGCCTGGAGTGTTCTAACCGGGACACCGGCTTTCTTT. The chain employs TRBV30 and TRBJ1-1, with D perhaps TRBD1 (6 bases). The CDR3 consists of 13 residues. V was clipped by 0 bases and J by 11 bases, with 16 bases between them. The germline CDR1 and CDR2 sequences are GTSNPN and SVGIG (reference sequence).

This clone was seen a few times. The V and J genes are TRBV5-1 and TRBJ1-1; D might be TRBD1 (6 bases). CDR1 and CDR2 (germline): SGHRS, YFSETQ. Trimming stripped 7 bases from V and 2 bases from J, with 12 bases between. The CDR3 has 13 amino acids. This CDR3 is CASSGVGNTEAFF. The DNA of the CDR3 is TGCGCCAGCTCAGGGGTGGGTAACACTGAAGCTTTCTTT.

The DNA for the CDR3 is TGTGCCACCGGACCGGGACAGCTAGAGACCCAGTACTTC. Amino acid sequence: CATGPGQLETQYF. The rearrangement links TRBV27 to TRBJ2-5; 7 positions match TRBD1. Trimming took 10 bases from V and 4 from J; bases not matched to a gene: 9. Per germline, CDR1 MNHEY and CDR2 SMNVEV (reference sequence). The CDR3 is 13 residues long.

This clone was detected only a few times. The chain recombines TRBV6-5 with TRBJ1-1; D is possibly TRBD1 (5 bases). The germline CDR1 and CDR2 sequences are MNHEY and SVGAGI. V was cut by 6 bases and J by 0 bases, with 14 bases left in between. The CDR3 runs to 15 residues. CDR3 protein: CASRRSGGVNTEAFF. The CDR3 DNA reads TGTGCCAGCAGGAGGAGTGGAGGGGTGAACACTGAAGCTTTCTTT.

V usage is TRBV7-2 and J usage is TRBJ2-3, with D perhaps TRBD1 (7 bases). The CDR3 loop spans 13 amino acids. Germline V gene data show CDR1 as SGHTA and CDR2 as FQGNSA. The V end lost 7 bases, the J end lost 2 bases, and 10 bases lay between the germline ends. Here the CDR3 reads CASIRGVTDTQYF. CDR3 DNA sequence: TGTGCCAGCATCAGGGGGGTCACAGATACGCAGTATTTT.

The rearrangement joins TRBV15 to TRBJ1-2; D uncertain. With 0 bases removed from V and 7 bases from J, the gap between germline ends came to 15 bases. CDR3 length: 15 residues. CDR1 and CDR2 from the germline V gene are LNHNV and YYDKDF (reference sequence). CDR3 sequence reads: CATSRDTRLRGGYTF. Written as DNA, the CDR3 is TGTGCCACCAGCAGAGATACGCGGCTCCGTGGTGGCTACACCTTC.

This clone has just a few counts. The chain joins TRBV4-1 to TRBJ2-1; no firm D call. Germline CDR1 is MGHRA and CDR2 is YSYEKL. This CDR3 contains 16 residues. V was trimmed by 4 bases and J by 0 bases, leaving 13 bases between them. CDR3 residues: CASSPLPGVSYNEQFF. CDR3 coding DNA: TGCGCCAGCAGCCCCCTCCCAGGAGTCTCCTACAATGAGCAGTTCTTC.